The TCR beta chain under discussion was sequenced for a study of shared clonotypes between healthy human individuals. There are 16 residues in the CDR3. CDR1 SNHLY and CDR2 FYNNEI come from the germline V gene. The ends lost 5 bases at V and 3 bases at J; junction bases unmatched: 8. Sequencing used immunoSEQ multiplex PCR; TCRdb keeps in-frame clones, though not all of them. The table records 2 million to 2.5 million clones, about 90% of them present only once. The chain links TRBV2 to TRBJ1-5; 9 bases are shared with TRBD1. Sequenced sample: naive CD4+ T cells from PBMCs. Regarding subset: CD45RA+ positively selected. The TCR was taken from a man between 18 and 29 years old in good health. Some clones in this sample may be carry-over from other donors' samples. This CDR3 reads CASSRSGTGFNQPQHF. The CDR3 DNA reads TGTGCCAGCAGTAGGTCCGGGACAGGGTTCAATCAGCCCCAGCATTTT.